The rows below give T cell receptor beta chains drawn from one sample of a study of cytomegalovirus exposure and HLA in healthy donors. Assay: immunoSEQ multiplex PCR; the TCRdb copy retains only in-frame clones and omits some. The sample shows 150,000 to 200,000 clones, around 79% of them seen only once. The sample taken for sequencing was PBMCs. The receptors come from a man aged 50-60 years in good health and CMV-seropositive. Both conserved end residues are part of each CDR3.

TRBV2,CASSVSGQGADEQFF
TRBV6-6,CASRDTTGYEKLFF
TRBV7-2,CASSRGSGAFF
TRBV15,CATSGNRQPNYGYTF
TRBV7-3,CASSPGTGEGNTEAFF
TRBV4-2,CASSPEAVLYSGNTIYF
TRBV6-5,CASSSSGALTGELFF
TRBV5-1,CASSLPGHPNTGELFF
TRBV2,CASRFEQGPGTEAFF
TRBV4-1,CASSQGGGGNQPQHF